These 24 T cell receptor beta chains originate from one sample sequenced in a study of T cell repertoires in cytomegalovirus infection (dated by TCRdb to the late 2010s). These reads were obtained on an Illumina HiSeq 1500. The raw public data were reprocessed by TCRdb itself: fastp quality trimming at Q25, MiXCR clonotype calling, in-frame beta chains only. Every distinct CDR3 protein forms one entry, paired with its most common genes and DNA. For this sample the table gives roughly 150,000 distinct CDR3 sequences, of which 23% were detected only once. The ten top clones hold approximately 11% of the sample. Input material: PBMCs. The source is a human donor in good health (CMV status not recorded). Some clones in this sample may be carry-over from other donors' samples.

This clonotype came up a few times. This chain uses TRBV2 with TRBJ2-2; D unclear. The V end was cut by 5 bases, the J end by 5 bases, with 12 bases between. This CDR3 comprises 14 residues. Per germline, CDR1 SNHLY and CDR2 FYNNEI. CDR3: CASSPWSGTGELFF. The CDR3 nucleotides read TGTGCCAGCAGTCCCTGGTCCGGGACCGGGGAGCTGTTTTTT.

The chain uses TRBV7-3 and TRBJ2-3, with D perhaps matching TRBD2 (7 bases). Germline V gene data show CDR1 as SGHTA and CDR2 as FQGTGA. Trimming took 2 bases from V and 1 from J, leaving 13 bases between them. This CDR3 has 16 amino acids. The CDR3 DNA reads as TGTGCCAGCAGCTTAGTCGGGGGGCAAGGCACAGATACGCAGTATTTT. Translated: CASSLVGGQGTDTQYF.

This chain links TRBV4-3 with TRBJ2-6; unclear D gene. V lost 0 bases and J lost 2, with 8 bases in between. The CDR3 sequence is 16 residues long. CDR1 is LGHNA and CDR2 is YSLEER in the germline V gene. This CDR3 reads CASSQDGPTGANVLTF. In DNA form, the CDR3 reads TGCGCCAGCAGCCAAGATGGGCCAACTGGGGCCAACGTCCTGACTTTC.

This clonotype was counted a few times. The chain is built from TRBV5-1 and TRBJ2-5, with D possibly matching TRBD1 (5 bases). Trimming shortened V by 4 bases and J by 3 bases, and 13 bases separated the two germline ends. The CDR3 extends over 14 amino acids. Germline values: CDR1 SGHRS, CDR2 YFSETQ. This CDR3 is CASSLMGLEETQYF. The CDR3 DNA reads as TGCGCCAGCAGCCTCATGGGGCTAGAAGAGACCCAGTACTTC.

This clonotype showed up just a few times. The gene calls are TRBV11-2 and TRBJ2-5; 15 nucleotides agree with TRBD2. V lost 4 bases to trimming and J lost 6 bases; unmatched junction nucleotides: 3. The germline V gene has CDR1 SGHAT and CDR2 FQNNGV. The CDR3 length is 15 residues. The CDR3 coding sequence is TGTGCCAGCAGCTCTGGACTAGCGGGAGGGCAGACCCAGTACTTC. Amino acid sequence: CASSSGLAGGQTQYF.

This clonotype showed up many times. The chain couples TRBV7-8 to TRBJ2-1; 9 bases line up with TRBD1. Germline V gene sequence: CDR1 SGHVS, CDR2 FQNEAQ. The CDR3 loop spans 16 amino acids. The trim removed 4 bases at V and 4 bases at J, leaving 8 bases unmatched. The CDR3 bases are TGTGCCAGCAGCTCATGGGGACAGGGCCTTTACAATGAGCAGTTCTTC. This gives the protein CASSSWGQGLYNEQFF.

This clonotype was observed at least ten times. The rearrangement links TRBV28 to TRBJ2-3, with TRBD1 matching 9 bases. CDR3 length equals 17 residues. Trimming cost V 1 base and J 3 bases; bases outside gene matches: 8. Per germline, CDR1 MDHEN and CDR2 SYDVKM. CDR3 DNA: TGTGCCAGCAGTTTATCCCTGGACAGGGGTGGGACAGATACGCAGTATTTT. Its protein is CASSLSLDRGGTDTQYF.

The chain carries TRBV28 and TRBJ1-5; TRBD1 is a possible D gene (5 bases). CDR1 and CDR2 from the germline V gene are MDHEN and SYDVKM. The CDR3 totals 14 residues. Trimming cost V 5 bases and J 5 bases, with 13 bases left between them. CDR3: CASSLEQVHQPQHF. The CDR3 DNA reads as TGTGCCAGCAGTCTAGAACAGGTTCATCAGCCCCAGCATTTT.

This clonotype was seen a handful of times. This chain connects TRBV4-1 to TRBJ2-1; D is tentatively TRBD1 or TRBD2 (5 bases each). Looked up from germline, CDR1 is MGHRA and CDR2 is YSYEKL. V lost 2 bases to trimming and J lost 10 bases, with 18 bases between them. There are 15 residues in the CDR3. As DNA, the CDR3 is TGCGCCAGCAGCCAAAATGGGCCTAGCTGGGGGGAGCAGTTCTTC. This encodes CASSQNGPSWGEQFF.

The sample holds a few counts of this clonotype. V is TRBV2 and J is TRBJ2-5; 12 nucleotides agree with TRBD2. The ends lost 10 bases at V and 5 bases at J; junction bases unmatched: 8. The CDR3 runs 14 residues. CDR1 is SNHLY, CDR2 FYNNEI, per germline. CDR3 loop: CATSTSGGVETQYF. CDR3 nucleotide sequence: TGTGCCACCTCGACTAGCGGGGGTGTTGAGACCCAGTACTTC. Drawing the rest from reference TRBV2 and TRBJ2-5, the complete variable domain is EPEVTQTPSHQVTQMGQEVILRCVPISNHLYFYWYRQILGQKVEFLVSFYNNEISEKSEIFDDQFSVERPDGSNFTLKIRSTKLEDSAMYFCATSTSGGVETQYFGPGTRLLVL.

The J gene is TRBJ1-5, the V gene TRBV6-2 or TRBV6-3; D ambiguous. Germline V gives CDR1 MNHEY, CDR2 SVGEGT. Trimming shortened V by 6 bases and J by 11 bases, and 11 bases separated the two germline ends. CDR3 length equals 11 residues. The DNA of the CDR3 is TGTGCCAGCAGGGGCCCGTCGGCCCAGCATTTT. Protein: CASRGPSAQHF.

The chain links TRBV27 to TRBJ2-1, with 10 nucleotides matching TRBD2. Germline V gives CDR1 MNHEY, CDR2 SMNVEV (reference sequence). Trimming removed 4 bases from V and 4 bases from J; junction bases left unmatched: 7. The CDR3 length is 16 residues. The DNA of the CDR3 is TGTGCCAGCAGTTCAAGACTAGCGGGTGCTTACAATGAGCAGTTCTTC. Encoded protein: CASSSRLAGAYNEQFF.

The J gene is TRBJ2-7, the V gene TRBV3-1; the match to TRBD2 covers 10 bases. CDR1 and CDR2 (germline): LGHDT, YNNKEL (reference sequence). The CDR3 has 15 amino acids. Unmatched junction bases numbered 0, after V lost 1 base and J lost 0 bases. CDR3 sequence reads: CASSQGLAGSYEQYF. The CDR3, as DNA: TGTGCCAGCAGCCAAGGACTAGCGGGCTCCTACGAGCAGTACTTC.

This clonotype has at least ten counts. The chain couples TRBV28 to TRBJ1-1, with D maybe TRBD1 (6 bases). From germline, CDR1 is MDHEN and CDR2 SYDVKM. This CDR3 has 13 residues. Trimming left V 8 bases short and J 8 bases short, with 18 bases between. The CDR3: CASGVWGAGEAFF. The DNA of the CDR3 is TGTGCCAGCGGGGTTTGGGGGGCGGGGGAAGCTTTCTTT.

There are a few counts of this clonotype. The rearrangement links TRBV25-1 to TRBJ1-5, with D possibly TRBD1 on 5 matching bases. Germline CDR1 MGHDK, CDR2 SYGVNS. This CDR3 is 14 amino acids long. V was cut by 3 bases and J by 6 bases, with 12 bases left in between. This chain's CDR3 is CASSEAEGLQPQHF. CDR3 DNA sequence: TGTGCCAGCAGTGAGGCGGAGGGGCTTCAGCCCCAGCATTTT.

The rearrangement links TRBV28 to TRBJ2-1; D is ambiguous. The CDR3 covers 13 residues. Germline V gives CDR1 MDHEN, CDR2 SYDVKM. V dropped 6 bases and J dropped 7 bases, with 13 bases sitting between them. DNA of the CDR3: TGTGCCAGCAGACAGCGCTCCTTGAATGAGCAGTTCTTC. This codes for CASRQRSLNEQFF.

This chain connects TRBV2 to TRBJ1-6; D is ambiguous. V was clipped by 6 bases and J by 10 bases, with 22 bases between them. Germline lookup yields CDR1 SNHLY and CDR2 FYNNEI. The CDR3 length is 16 residues. The CDR3 sequence: CASRSLPRPFLSPLHF. Written as DNA, the CDR3 is TGTGCCAGCAGGTCCTTACCGCGCCCATTTTTGTCACCCCTCCACTTT.

V usage is TRBV29-1 and J usage is TRBJ1-2; perhaps TRBD1 as D (5 bases). CDR3 size: 14 residues. The germline V gene encodes CDR1 SQVTM and CDR2 ANQGSEA. The germline V and J ends were trimmed by 4 bases and 7 bases, with 19 bases remaining between them. The CDR3 region has the DNA TGCAGCGTTGCTCAACAGGTGGTTGGTTCTGGCTACACCTTC. Amino acids: CSVAQQVVGSGYTF.

This clonotype was picked up a small number of times. The chain combines TRBV11-3 with TRBJ2-3, with 10 bases matching TRBD1. V dropped 5 bases and J dropped 6; count of bases not matched to a gene: 11. Per the germline V gene, CDR1 is SGHNT and CDR2 is YENEEA. This CDR3 comprises 16 residues. CDR3 protein: CASSERGTGVTDTQYF. DNA for the CDR3: TGTGCCAGCAGCGAGCGGGGGACAGGGGTGACGGATACGCAGTATTTT.

The V gene is TRBV7-9, the J gene TRBJ2-7, with D unresolved. This CDR3 contains 15 residues. Germline values: CDR1 SEHNR, CDR2 FQNEAQ (reference sequence). The V end was cut by 3 bases, the J end by 1 base, with 13 bases between. The CDR3 loop is CASSLGGAPSYEQYF. CDR3 sequence (DNA): TGTGCCAGCAGCTTGGGTGGAGCACCTTCCTACGAGCAGTACTTC.

This clonotype was seen once. It may be a read error: a sequence one base away is much more abundant. V is TRBV7-2 and J is TRBJ2-7; unclear D gene. This CDR3 has 12 residues. From germline, CDR1 is SGHTA and CDR2 FQGNSA. The CDR3, as DNA: TGTGCCACCAGCTTCGATGGTTACGAGCAGTACTTC. Amino acids: CATSFDGYEQYF.

This clonotype was counted only a few times. The rearrangement uses TRBV2 and TRBJ2-1; D not resolved. The germline V gene encodes CDR1 SNHLY and CDR2 FYNNEI. The CDR3 extends over 15 amino acids. The V end lost 8 bases, the J end lost 6 bases, and 20 bases lay between the germline ends. The CDR3: CASVFSAERGNEQFF. The CDR3 DNA reads as TGTGCCAGCGTATTTTCGGCGGAAAGAGGCAATGAGCAGTTCTTC.

V usage is TRBV30 and J usage is TRBJ2-7; the match to TRBD2 covers 11 bases. The germline CDR1 and CDR2 sequences are GTSNPN and SVGIG (reference sequence). Unmatched junction bases numbered 10, after V lost 7 bases and J lost 2 bases. This CDR3 contains 15 residues. For the CDR3, the DNA is TGTGCCTCGGAACCGGGACTAGCGGCAACCTACGAGCAGTACTTC. Translated, it gives CASEPGLAATYEQYF. Full variable domain (remainder filled in from reference TRBV30 and TRBJ2-7): SQTIHQWPATLVQPVGSPLSLECTVEGTSNPNLYWYRQAAGRGLQLLFYSVGIGQISSEVPQNLSASRPQDRQFILSSKKLLLSDSGFYLCASEPGLAATYEQYFGPGTRLTVT.

In its sample, this clonotype was seen a few times. CDR3 region: CASSSQDRGQQYF. The CDR3 DNA follows: TGTGCCAGCAGCTCACAGGACAGGGGGCAGCAGTACTTC. The chain links TRBV7-3 to TRBJ2-7; 11 bases align to TRBD1. The germline V gene has CDR1 SGHTA and CDR2 FQGTGA. V trimming: 4 bases; J trimming: 8 bases; junction bases outside the gene matches: 4. There are 13 residues in the CDR3.